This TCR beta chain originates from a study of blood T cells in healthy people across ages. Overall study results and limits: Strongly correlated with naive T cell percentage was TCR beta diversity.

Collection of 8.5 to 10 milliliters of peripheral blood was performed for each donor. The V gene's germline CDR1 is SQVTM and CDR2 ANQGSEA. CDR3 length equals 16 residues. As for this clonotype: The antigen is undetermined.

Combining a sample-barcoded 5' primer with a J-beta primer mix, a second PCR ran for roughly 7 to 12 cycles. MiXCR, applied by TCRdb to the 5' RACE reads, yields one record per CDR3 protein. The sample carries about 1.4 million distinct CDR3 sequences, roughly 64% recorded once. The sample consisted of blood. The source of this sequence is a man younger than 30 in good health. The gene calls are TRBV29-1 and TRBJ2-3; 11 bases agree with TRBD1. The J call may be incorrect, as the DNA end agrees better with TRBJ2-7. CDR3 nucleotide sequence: TGCAGCTGCAACGCCGGGACAGGGGGGAGGCACAATGAGCAGTACTTC. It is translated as CSCNAGTGGRHNEQYF.